This record concerns one T cell receptor beta chain sequence. This clonotype has more than one count but fewer than ten. Its antigen is currently not known. There are no base qualities to consult, and no much larger clone falls within one base. The library was built by means of PCR. TCR sequencing of DNA from cultured CD4+ T cells used the Oncomine TCR Beta short-read assay at the Johns Hopkins FTIC core. The QIAamp micro DNA kit was used to extract genomic DNA from the cultured CD4+ T cells. Oncomine TCR Beta libraries made from cultured CD4+ T cells were pooled using unique dual indexes and sequenced on an Illumina iSeq 100. In the authors' own workflow: Non-productive sequences were filtered out, and CDR3s that did not start with C, did not end with F or W, or were shorter than 7 amino acids were discarded. The MANAFEST web application was used to identify antigen-specific clonotypes by comparing peptide-stimulated wells against reference wells and other culture wells. To be called positive, a clone needed an FDR below 0.05, an odds ratio above 5, and a productive frequency above 0.1% in at least two of three replicate wells. A clonotype counted as cross-reactive if it showed significant expansion both in the SARS-CoV-2 spike wells and in at least one common cold coronavirus spike condition. CDR3 homology was assessed with Levenshtein distances (stringdist) and unrooted phylogenetic trees (ape) in R version 3.6.1. TCRdb trimmed public reads at Q25 via fastp, called clones via MiXCR and kept in-frame beta chains. Rows are combined by CDR3 protein, so each entry shows the most common genes and DNA. These V and J calls derive from TCRdb rather than the authors' analysis. Recorded for this sample are some 9,900 distinct CDR3 sequences; 20% to 30% of them occurred a single time. The ten largest clones add up to about half of the sample.

This entry comes from a study of vaccination and CD4 T cells after COVID-19 (dated by TCRdb to between 2022 and 2023). Background for the entire study: Six males and four females were included in the convalescent cohort, with two Hispanic individuals, seven Caucasians, two Asians and one multiracial person represented. Two doses of either the Pfizer-BioNTech BNT162b2 vaccine (n=8) or the Moderna mRNA-1273 vaccine (n=2) were administered to participants. Post-COVID blood samples were collected from convalescent patients a median of roughly 100 days after diagnosis, with a range of roughly 30 to 170 days. The time from the second vaccine dose to post-vaccine blood sampling had a median of roughly 70 days and ranged from about 12 to 250 days. Culture stimuli were overlapping spike peptide pools from SARS-CoV-2 and from the common cold coronaviruses HCoV-NL63, HCoV-OC43 and HCoV-229E. Control cultures received a CEFX viral epitope pool as the positive control, an HIV-1 Nef peptide pool as the negative control, or no peptide. The spike-specific CD4+ TCR repertoire was compared before and after mRNA vaccination in ten to eleven COVID-19 convalescent patients and a handful of infection-naive healthy vaccine recipients. The paper's findings and limits, for the study overall: In convalescent patients, a median approximately 90% of post-vaccine SARS-CoV-2-reactive clones were detected only after vaccination, suggesting vaccine-specific priming. Of the vaccine-specific clones in convalescent patients, 304 of 307, or nearly all, reacted only to SARS-CoV-2 spike and did not cross-react with common cold coronaviruses. Relatively few convalescent patients were included in the study, and early timepoints after natural infection were not analyzed. The median count of SARS-CoV-2-reactive clonotypes went up from around 20 after infection to about 40 after vaccination, although the change was not significant.

CDR1 and CDR2, per the germline V gene, are SNHLY and FYNNEI. V drops 5 bases and J drops 0 bases, leaving 8 bases in between. The CDR3 contains 14 residues, cysteine and phenylalanine counted. Kept here is only the CDR3 DNA, which spans 42 bases and is read in frame from base 1. The treatment or condition label, as the study defines it: approximately nine-day PBMC culture with coronavirus spike peptide pools or control peptides (ViraFEST assay). The ViraFEST assay was used in the study, in which antigen-specific T cells were expanded with peptide pools and expanded clonotypes were subsequently identified by TCR sequencing. The absence of prior SARS-CoV-2 infection in healthy vaccine recipients was confirmed by negative nucleocapsid antibody tests before and after vaccination. PBMCs were cultured at approximately 2 million per well in IMDM supplemented with about 5% human AB serum and 8.5 to 10 IU/ml IL-2, with 10 ug/ml peptide pools added. On days 3 and 7, half of the culture medium was replaced with fresh IL-2-containing medium. After 10 days of culture, CD4+ T cells were isolated by negative selection using the EasySep CD4+ T cell isolation kit. Ficoll-Paque Plus gradient centrifugation was used to isolate PBMCs from whole blood, and the isolated PBMCs were then either used fresh or cryopreserved at -140C. Each culture condition was generally run in triplicate wells.

This receptor chain uses TRBV2 and TRBJ1-3; no confident D gene assignment can be made. The source of this sequence is a human donor who received a COVID-19 vaccine. The source was CD4+ T cells from blood, cultured in vitro, collected before SARS-CoV-2 vaccination. The DNA sequence follows: TGTGCCAGCAGTAGGGAGAGCTCTGGAAACACCATATATTTT. This sequence encodes CASSRESSGNTIYF. The reference TRBV2 and TRBJ1-3 proteins fill in what lies around the CDR3, so the full variable domain reads EPEVTQTPSHQVTQMGQEVILRCVPISNHLYFYWYRQILGQKVEFLVSFYNNEISEKSEIFDDQFSVERPDGSNFTLKIRSTKLEDSAMYFCASSRESSGNTIYFGEGSWLTVV.